This TCR beta chain was sequenced in a study of identical twins (dated by TCRdb to between 2015 and 2016). Concerning the study at large: The study deep-sequenced TCR alpha and beta repertoires from monozygotic twins, unrelated adults of various ages and cord blood to test whether fetal clonotypes persist. To rule out contamination, replicate twin experiments were performed at different times with different library preparation protocols. Overall results and qualifications from the work: Compared with coincidental sharing between unrelated individuals, out-of-frame TCR alpha sequences shared between twins had an excess of sequences with low generation probability. Abundant cord blood beta clonotypes carried fewer insertions; young adult naive repertoires showed a weaker similar trend, while memory repertoires showed none. A weaker excess of twin sharing was found in beta out-of-frame sequences because the signal-to-noise ratio was lowered by fewer shared sequences. Conclusions relied on cross-sectional statistical analysis, since the same donors could not be followed over many years. In monozygotic twins, recombination models systematically underestimated out-of-frame TCR alpha sharing, but the models matched the sharing seen between unrelated individuals. Zero-insertion analyses could be partly confounded by invariant T cells such as MAIT and iNKT, although diverse VJ usage argued against such confounding for most clonotypes.

Many counts were recorded for this clonotype. Its specific antigen is unknown. Base qualities are not recorded, but no much larger clone differs from it by a single base. Looking up the germline V gene yields CDR1 ENHRY and CDR2 SYGVKD. V drops 10 bases and J drops 3 bases, leaving 6 bases in between. Taken from cysteine to phenylalanine, the CDR3 has 10 residues. Of the read, only the CDR3 DNA is kept; its 30 bases are in frame from base 1. Libraries were made using 5' RACE. Sequencing took place on an Illumina HiSeq 2000. A universal primer binding site was introduced by template switching, and a unique molecular identifier was present in the final cDNA, enabling accurate counting of TCR cDNA molecules. Specific primers in the conserved constant-segment region were used to synthesize first-strand cDNA for the TCR alpha and beta chains. Each cDNA library was double barcoded, with a SMART-Mk sample barcode plus Illumina barcodes, to control for contamination. TruSeq adapter sequences along with Illumina sample barcodes were introduced in two successive PCR steps. TCR alpha and beta cDNA libraries were sequenced on the Illumina HiSeq platform with custom primers. As for how the authors treated the data: MiGEC processed the raw reads to extract unique molecular identifiers, while MiXCR was used to determine the CDR3 positions. For each individual, recombination models were inferred using an EM algorithm with the repgenHMM and IGoR tools. Shared clonotype analysis was performed with the tcR package in R, normalizing sharing by the product of cloneset sizes. To study raw recombination free of thymic and clonal selection effects, out-of-frame nonproductive sequences were analyzed. Starting from the raw public reads, TCRdb applied fastp trimming at Q25, assembled clones with MiXCR and retained in-frame beta chains. Rows with one shared CDR3 protein collapse into an entry with the most common genes and DNA. Here the V and J calls rest on TCRdb's processing, not on the authors' analysis. The sample data list some 200,000 distinct CDR3 sequences, and more than 6.5% of these were observed just once. The ten top clones hold 1.5% to 2.5% of the sample.

Only healthy Caucasian donors were included. The twin cohort comprised three pairs of female monozygotic twins, all aged roughly 18 to 29 years. Miltenyi CD45RO+ enrichment and human naive T-cell isolation kits were used to isolate memory (CD45RO+) and naive T cells from PBMC. This sample was also put to use in a study of yellow fever vaccine responses in identical twins. As that second paper reports: The T cell response to vaccination in identical twins was reported by the authors to appear partly convergent and partly personalized. The study precisely tracked vaccine-responding T cell clones in identical twins.

The receptor chain draws on TRBV10-3 and TRBJ1-2; TRBD1 is a possible D gene, resting on 6 matching bases. This TCR came from a woman aged 18-29 years in good health. Sequenced sample: memory (CD45RO+) T cells sorted from blood. The cell subset or site label, as the study defines it: CD45RO+ enriched T cells. CDR3 protein: CATGDYGYTF. The DNA is as follows: TGTGCCACAGGGGACTATGGCTACACCTTC.